This T cell receptor (beta chain) was identified in a study of neurological immune-mediated disorders. V was pared by 3 bases and J by 8 bases, with 13 bases between. CDR1 is MGHRA, CDR2 YSYEKL, per germline. This CDR3 spans 13 amino acids. The authors made cDNA by 5'RACE with 10-nucleotide random UMIs. Each CDR3 protein is one row after TCRdb ran MiXCR on the 5' RACE reads. The sample has fewer than 75,000 distinct CDR3 sequences, less than 5.5% seen once. This clonotype occurred a few times. The receptor's source is a man aged 25 to 40 with multiple sclerosis. The chain combines TRBV4-1 with TRBJ1-1; D not resolved. Sequenced sample: PBMCs. CDR3 in DNA: TGCGCCAGCAGCCAGAACCGGGCAGACGAAGCTTTCTTT. Protein sequence: CASSQNRADEAFF.